This T cell receptor (beta chain) is drawn from a study of cytomegalovirus exposure and HLA in healthy donors. The V and J ends lost 4 bases and 5 bases respectively, with 12 bases between them. CDR3 length: 13 amino acids. Germline loops: CDR1 MGHRA, CDR2 YSYEKL. Produced via immunoSEQ multiplex PCR; TCRdb's table is partial and in-frame only. The sample lists about 300,000 clones, roughly 90% occurring once. This chain joins TRBV4-1 and TRBJ2-7; D uncertain. Input material: PBMCs. The sequence was collected from a woman under 30 in good health and CMV-seronegative. CDR3 region: CASSPPRLNEQYF. The CDR3 DNA sequence: TGCGCCAGCAGCCCGCCGAGATTGAACGAGCAGTACTTC.